A selection of T cell receptor beta chains follows, all from one sample in a study of CD8+ T cells in alopecia areata. TCRdb's table, derived via immunoSEQ multiplex PCR, lists solely in-frame clones and lacks some. The table includes fewer than 250,000 clones, about three fifths detected once. The sequencing here drew on CD4+ T cells sorted from blood, taken at week 0. Receptors were obtained from a human donor with alopecia areata. Each CDR3 is given with its conserved first and last residue. The D gene is left open where the match is weak. Some rows mark clone size as missing; the rest say once, few, many or name a class of expanded clone.

>TRBJ1-1|TRBV29-1|-|once
CSVSIQPVNTEAFF
TGCAGCGTCTCCATTCAACCAGTGAACACTGAAGCTTTCTTT
>TRBJ2-3|TRBV5-1|TRBD2|-
CASSSGGSTDTQYF
TGCGCCAGCTCAAGCGGGGGCTCCACAGATACGCAGTATTTT
>TRBJ2-1|TRBV5-1|-|few
CASSLVPGTYNEQFF
TGCGCCAGCAGCTTGGTTCCAGGGACGTACAATGAGCAGTTCTTC
>TRBJ2-3|TRBV30|-|-
CAWSVWGQSTDTQYF
TGTGCCTGGAGTGTGTGGGGACAAAGCACAGATACGCAGTATTTT
>TRBJ1-2|TRBV6-5|TRBD1|once
CASISGTGYGYTF
TGTGCCAGCATCTCCGGGACAGGATATGGCTACACCTTC
>TRBJ2-1|TRBV7-2|-|-
CASSLVGGTRYNEQFF
TGTGCCAGCAGCTTAGTTGGCGGGACAAGGTACAATGAGCAGTTCTTC
>TRBJ2-7|TRBV30|-|-
CAWGHAVSYEQYF
TGTGCCTGGGGACATGCAGTTTCCTACGAGCAGTACTTC
>TRBJ2-1|TRBV6-5|-|few
CASRDGTLSHNEQFF
TGTGCCAGCCGGGACGGGACTTTAAGTCACAATGAGCAGTTCTTC
>TRBJ2-7|TRBV5-1|TRBD1|few
CASSLMGDRDYEQYF
TGCGCCAGCAGCTTGATGGGAGACAGGGACTACGAGCAGTACTTC
>TRBJ2-4|TRBV2|-|once
CASSSAVGKNIQYF
TGTGCCAGCTCATCCGCCGTGGGCAAAAACATTCAGTACTTC
>TRBJ2-7|TRBV5-1|TRBD1|-
CASSLAMNMGRGPSYEQYF
TGCGCCAGCAGCTTGGCCATGAACATGGGCAGGGGGCCTTCCTACGAGCAGTACTTC
>TRBJ1-1|TRBV29-1|-|-
CSVMRGGRGGTEAFF
TGCAGCGTGATGCGAGGGGGGCGAGGGGGAACTGAAGCTTTCTTT
>TRBJ1-1|TRBV29-1|TRBD1|-
CSVPGTGGFGSITEAFF
TGCAGCGTACCCGGGACAGGGGGTTTCGGTTCCATCACTGAAGCTTTCTTT
>TRBJ2-1|TRBV5-1|TRBD1|-
CASSLSLDRGPNEQFF
TGCGCCAGCAGCTTGAGTCTAGACAGGGGTCCCAATGAGCAGTTCTTC
>TRBJ1-1|TRBV10-1|TRBD1|-
CASSEPGTGAEAFF
TGCGCCAGCAGTGAGCCTGGGACAGGAGCTGAAGCTTTCTTT
>TRBJ2-5|TRBV7-8|TRBD2|-
CASRGRTGTSGKETQYF
TGTGCCAGTCGCGGGCGTACCGGGACTAGCGGGAAAGAGACCCAGTACTTC